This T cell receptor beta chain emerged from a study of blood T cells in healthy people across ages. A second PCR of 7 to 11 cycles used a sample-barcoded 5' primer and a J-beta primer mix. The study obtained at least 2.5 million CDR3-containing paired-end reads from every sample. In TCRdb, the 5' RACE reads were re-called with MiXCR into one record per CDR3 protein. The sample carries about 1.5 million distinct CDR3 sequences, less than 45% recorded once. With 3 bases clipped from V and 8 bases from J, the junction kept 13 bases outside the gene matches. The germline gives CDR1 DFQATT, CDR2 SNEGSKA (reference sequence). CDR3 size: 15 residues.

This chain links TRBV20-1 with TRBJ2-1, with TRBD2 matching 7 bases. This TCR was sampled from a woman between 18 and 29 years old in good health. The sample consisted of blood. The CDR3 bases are TGCAGTGCTAGCATTCGCGGGGAGGGCCACGATGAGCAGTTCTTC. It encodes CSASIRGEGHDEQFF.